This T cell receptor beta chain originates from a study of blood T cell repertoires in COVID-19. Across the study: Italy, Spain and the United States were the sources of the convalescent and acute COVID-19 samples.

Clones were sequenced by immunoSEQ multiplex PCR, and TCRdb holds only the in-frame ones, with some missing. The sample holds more than 300,000 clones; under 95% are singletons and the top ten take under 20%. The participants were between about 18 and 100 years old and came from about two dozen US areas. Clinical history reported by participants formed the basis on which cohorts were assigned. This CDR3 comprises 10 residues. Germline V gene data show CDR1 as LNHDA and CDR2 as SQIVND (reference sequence). Trimming stripped 8 bases from V and 5 bases from J, with 4 bases between. The chain joins TRBV19 to TRBJ2-1; D remains ambiguous. The receptor was derived from a woman younger than 45 who had recovered from COVID-19. The sequenced material came from PBMCs or T cells enriched from blood (not recorded which). The CDR3 is CASANNEQFF. The CDR3 DNA is TGTGCCAGTGCGAACAATGAGCAGTTCTTC.